These 14 T cell receptor beta chains share one sample of origin, sequenced in a study of shared clonotypes between healthy human individuals. Profiled with immunoSEQ multiplex PCR; TCRdb holds only in-frame clones, not every one. The sample consists of roughly 2.5 million clones, more than 80% of them appearing once. Input material: naive CD4+ T cells sorted from blood. The subset denotes: CD45RA+ positively selected. These receptors came from a man aged 18 to 29 in good health.

The chain links TRBV5-4 to TRBJ2-7; 10 bases fit TRBD2. The V gene end was trimmed by 4 bases and the J gene end by 5 bases; junction bases not matched to a gene: 12. The length of the CDR3 is 16 residues. Germline CDR1 and CDR2: SGHNT and YYREEE (reference sequence). CDR3 nucleotide sequence: TGTGCCAGCAGCCTGGCCGGAGCGGGAGGGGTCCACGAGCAGTACTTC. Protein sequence: CASSLAGAGGVHEQYF. The entire variable domain, with the rest obtained from reference TRBV5-4 and TRBJ2-7, is as follows: ETGVTQSPTHLIKTRGQQVTLRCSSQSGHNTVSWYQQALGQGPQFIFQYYREEENGRGNFPPRFSGLQFPNYSSELNVNALELDDSALYLCASSLAGAGGVHEQYFGPGTRLTVT.

The V and J genes are TRBV7-9 and TRBJ2-1; D remains unclear. Trimming shortened V by 10 bases and J by 10 bases, and 8 bases separated the two germline ends. CDR1 and CDR2 from the germline V gene are SEHNR and FQNEAQ (reference sequence). This CDR3 comprises 9 residues. CDR3 DNA: TGTGCCATCGTAGAGGAGCAGTTCTTC. Translating it yields CAIVEEQFF.

J is TRBJ2-3 and V is TRBV6-6; D unclear. This CDR3 has 13 residues. Germline assignment: CDR1 MNHNY and CDR2 SVGAGI (reference sequence). Trimming stripped 7 bases from V and 1 base from J, with 9 bases between. This chain's CDR3 is CASIHHGTDTQYF. The CDR3 bases are TGTGCCAGCATTCATCACGGCACAGATACGCAGTATTTT.

On this clone itself: Other DNA sequences within the sample encode an identical CDR3. This chain uses TRBV5-1 with TRBJ2-3; no firm D call. The V end was cut by 0 bases, the J end by 1 base, with 9 bases between. This CDR3 is built from 15 residues. CDR1 is SGHRS, CDR2 YFSETQ, per germline. CDR3 sequence: CASSLGAGGTDTQYF. CDR3 nucleotide sequence: TGCGCCAGCAGCTTGGGGGCTGGGGGCACAGATACGCAGTATTTT.

To note about this clone: At the DNA level, this CDR3 is encoded by other sequences in the same sample as well. The V call is TRBV28, the J call TRBJ2-2, with D tentatively TRBD2 (5 bases). V dropped 2 bases and J dropped 2 bases, with 9 bases sitting between them. The length of the CDR3 is 15 residues. CDR1 is MDHEN, CDR2 SYDVKM, per germline. The DNA for the CDR3 is TGTGCCAGCAGTTTAAGCGGAGCTAACACCGGGGAGCTGTTTTTT. Translated, it gives CASSLSGANTGELFF.

The chain uses TRBV6-1 and TRBJ1-1; no clear D gene. Trimming took off 1 base at V and 11 bases at J, with 5 bases between the two ends. The V gene's germline CDR1 is MNHNS and CDR2 SASEGT. This CDR3 is 10 amino acids long. The CDR3 DNA reads as TGTGCCAGCAGTGAAGTGTCGGCTTTCTTT. Residues: CASSEVSAFF.

The chain recombines TRBV20-1 with TRBJ2-5; D gene uncertain. The CDR3 totals 11 residues. Trimming left V 2 bases short and J 4 bases short, with 5 bases between. Germline V lookup: CDR1 DFQATT, CDR2 SNEGSKA (reference sequence). In nucleotides, the CDR3 is TGCAGTGCTAGACAATTAGAGACCCAGTACTTC. Its protein is CSARQLETQYF.

The chain's CDR3 is CASTDSNTGELFF. In DNA form, the CDR3 reads TGTGCCAGTACAGACTCAAACACCGGGGAGCTGTTTTTT. The chain couples TRBV28 to TRBJ2-2; no definite D call. Trimming cost V 9 bases and J 2 bases, with 10 bases left between them. Germline CDR1 MDHEN, CDR2 SYDVKM. The CDR3 extends over 13 amino acids.

The chain uses TRBV14 and TRBJ2-5; no clear D. Trimming took 3 bases from V and 4 from J, leaving 6 bases between them. This CDR3 spans 12 amino acids. The germline V gene has CDR1 SGHDN and CDR2 FVKESK. In DNA, the CDR3 is TGTGCCAGCAGCCAGTTCGGAGAGACCCAGTACTTC. It specifies CASSQFGETQYF.

The V call is TRBV6-5, the J call TRBJ1-1; D might be TRBD1 (6 bases). The germline CDR1 and CDR2 sequences are MNHEY and SVGAGI. Between the trimmed V and J ends, which lost 6 bases and 8 bases, there was a span of 10 bases. CDR3 length equals 11 residues. The CDR3 nucleotides are TGTGCCAGCAGACAGGGTTGGGAAGCTTTCTTT. Protein: CASRQGWEAFF.

V and J are TRBV15 and TRBJ2-1; the D gene is possibly TRBD2 (5 bases). The V gene's germline CDR1 is LNHNV and CDR2 YYDKDF (reference sequence). The V gene lost 1 base and the J gene lost 3 bases, with 10 bases spanning the gap. This CDR3 comprises 15 residues. CDR3 nucleotides: TGTGCCACCAGCAGAGTGAGTGGGAGCTACAATGAGCAGTTCTTC. Translated, it gives CATSRVSGSYNEQFF.

The V call is TRBV2, the J call TRBJ2-1; no clear D. The length of the CDR3 is 15 residues. CDR1 and CDR2 from the germline V gene are SNHLY and FYNNEI. Trimming removed 6 bases from V and 6 bases from J, with 18 bases in between. In nucleotides, the CDR3 is TGTGCCAGCAGCCTGGTTCTAACAGAGTCCAATGAGCAGTTCTTC. Translating it yields CASSLVLTESNEQFF.

This sequence joins TRBV2 and TRBJ2-5; D may be TRBD2 (5 bases). The germline gives CDR1 SNHLY, CDR2 FYNNEI. Trimming took off 7 bases at V and 4 bases at J, with 10 bases between the two ends. The length of the CDR3 is 12 residues. DNA for the CDR3: TGTGCCAGCACCAGAGGGCCAGAGACCCAGTACTTC. Its translation: CASTRGPETQYF.

V and J are TRBV2 and TRBJ1-4, with D maybe TRBD1 (6 bases). Germline V gene lookup returns CDR1 SNHLY and CDR2 FYNNEI. The CDR3 has 14 residues. Trimming pared 3 bases from V and 5 bases from J, leaving 10 bases between. In DNA form, the CDR3 reads TGTGCCAGCAGTGATTCACAGGGAAATGAAAAACTGTTTTTT. This gives the protein CASSDSQGNEKLFF.